This T cell receptor (beta chain) originates from a study of blood T cells in healthy people across ages. CDR3 size: 15 residues. Trimming took off 3 bases at V and 0 bases at J, with 9 bases between the two ends. CDR1 is DFQATT and CDR2 is SNEGSKA in the germline V gene (reference sequence). The second PCR ran roughly 7 to 12 cycles with a sample-barcoded 5' primer and J-beta primers. TCRdb passed the 5' RACE reads through MiXCR, listing each CDR3 protein once. The repertoire holds over a million distinct CDR3 sequences, about 42% seen once, with just over 4% in the top ten. This TCR was recovered from a woman between 18 and 29 years old in good health. V usage is TRBV20-1 and J usage is TRBJ2-6; the D gene is possibly TRBD2 (5 bases). Sequenced: blood. For the CDR3, the DNA is TGCAGTGCTAGGGACTTGGCCTCTGGGGCCAACGTCCTGACTTTC. It is translated as CSARDLASGANVLTF.